This TCR beta chain was sequenced for a study of blood T cell repertoires in COVID-19. Original handling: How many nucleated cells were present was estimated from reference gene primer amplification. Profiled with immunoSEQ multiplex PCR; TCRdb holds only in-frame clones, not every one. From that table come the V and J calls and clone size; the DNA was used to work out D and trimming. There are roughly 300,000 clones in the sample; roughly 87% occur only once, and approximately 0.99% lies in the top ten. The V and J ends lost 4 bases and 4 bases, in that order; junction bases with no gene match: 13. CDR3 length: 16 amino acids. Looked up from germline, CDR1 is SGHNT and CDR2 is YYREEE (reference sequence). This clone was picked up one time.

The rearrangement joins TRBV5-4 to TRBJ1-2, with 7 bases lining up with TRBD1. The clonotype was recovered from a woman aged 25 to 45 who had recovered from COVID-19. The specimen was PBMCs or T cells enriched from blood (not recorded which). CDR3 loop: CASSPNTGQPFYGYTF. The CDR3 DNA sequence: TGTGCCAGCAGCCCGAACACGGGACAGCCGTTCTATGGCTACACCTTC.